This T cell receptor beta chain was sequenced during a study of T-cell memory formation after mild COVID-19. Across the whole study: Clusters of TCRs were largely donor specific. Study-wide points: Largely, contracting CD4+ clones fell within CM and EM, and contracting CD8+ clones within EMRA. In pre-infection memory, a portion of responding clones appeared, which suggested that cross-reactive memory joined.

The V end lost 0 bases, the J end lost 4 bases, and 10 bases lay between the germline ends. The CDR3 extends over 14 amino acids. Germline lookup yields CDR1 SGHRS and CDR2 YFSETQ. To note about this clonotype: Its specificity is unknown.

TCR alpha and TCR beta cDNA libraries carrying sample barcodes and UMIs came from 5'RACE with constant-segment primers. Each CDR3 protein is one row after TCRdb ran MiXCR on the 5' RACE reads. The data show about 190,000 distinct CDR3 sequences, with approximately 20% seen just once and 2% to 3% held by the top ten. Sequencing was carried out using PBMCs or a T cell subset sorted from them (not recorded which). The V gene is TRBV5-1, the J gene TRBJ1-1, with D possibly matching TRBD1 (5 bases). This receptor was taken from an adult woman who had mild COVID-19 (a few samples of this study predate the infection). Cell type and time point are not known. CDR3 DNA: TGCGCCAGCAGCTTGGAGGCAGGGCTCACTGAAGCTTTCTTT. This codes for CASSLEAGLTEAFF.